This TCR beta chain was captured by sequencing in a study of blood T cells in healthy people across ages. Study-level findings and limits: Changes in expanded clonotypes were possibly confounded, as the CMV status of donors was unknown.

Together with a sample-barcoded 5' primer, a J-beta primer mix was included in a second PCR lasting about 6 to 12 cycles. Tags on each cDNA molecule came from a template-switch adaptor with 12 random nucleotides. TCRdb called the 5' RACE reads again in MiXCR, with one record for every CDR3 protein. The sample includes about 1 million distinct CDR3 sequences, under 55% of them seen just once. Donors each provided around 10 milliliters of peripheral blood. Isolation recovered at least 7 million PBMCs from every sample. A remark on this clonotype: What it recognizes is unknown.

V lost 3 bases to trimming and J lost 0 bases, with 11 bases between them. Germline CDR1 SGHAT, CDR2 FQNNGV. The CDR3 is made up of 16 amino acids. The sequenced sample was blood. The origin of this receptor is a woman aged 60-70 years in good health. V gene TRBV11-2 combines with J gene TRBJ1-4, with D unresolved. CDR3 bases: TGTGCCAGCAGCTTCACGACGGCTGCAACTAATGAAAAACTGTTTTTT. Translated: CASSFTTAATNEKLFF.